These T cell receptor beta chains were read from a single sample in a study of blood T cell dynamics during melanoma immunotherapy. TCRdb's table, derived via immunoSEQ multiplex PCR, lists solely in-frame clones and lacks some. The sample holds about 5,000 clones, 70% to 90% seen once. The sequenced sample was blood, obtained from a patient treated with checkpoint blockade. Receptors were obtained from a human donor with melanoma. The CDR3 runs from the conserved cysteine through the conserved F or W. A D gene is named only where the DNA matches it firmly. Not every row has a clone size; where given, it reads once, few, many or a size class.

>12|.|TRBJ1-2|.|TRBV29-1
CLVGPGPQGYTF
TGCCTCGTCGGGCCTGGCCCTCAGGGCTACACCTTC
>15|.|TRBJ2-5|TRBD2|TRBV6-5
CASSYFGTSLETQYF
TGTGCCAGCAGTTACTTCGGGACTAGCCTTGAGACCCAGTACTTC
>17|.|TRBJ2-3|TRBD2|TRBV7-9
CASSPTRWTRNYDTQYF
TGTGCCAGCAGCCCTACTAGATGGACTAGGAATTATGATACGCAGTATTTT
>12|.|TRBJ2-1|.|TRBV2
CASTTLDNEQFF
TGTGCCAGCACTACTCTGGACAATGAGCAGTTCTTC
>15|once|TRBJ2-2|TRBD1|TRBV19
CASSSRDSSTGELFF
TGTGCCAGTAGTTCTCGGGACAGTTCCACCGGGGAGCTGTTTTTT
>14|.|TRBJ1-1|TRBD1|TRBV19
CASSTGQGGTEAFF
TGTGCCAGTAGTACGGGACAGGGGGGTACTGAAGCTTTCTTT
>16|.|TRBJ2-1|.|TRBV23-1
CASSQSFLPLCNEQFF
TGCGCCAGCAGTCAATCTTTCCTTCCCCTTTGCAATGAGCAGTTCTTC
>16|.|TRBJ1-5|TRBD1|TRBV28
CASSLRIGTANQPQHF
TGTGCCAGCAGTTTAAGGATAGGGACAGCAAATCAGCCCCAGCATTTT
>11|once|TRBJ2-3|.|TRBV19
CASSQFGPLDF
TGTGCCAGTAGTCAATTCGGCCCGCTTGATTTT
>15|.|TRBJ2-1|TRBD1|TRBV7-9
CASSPVRGIYNEQFF
TGTGCCAGCAGCCCCGTCAGGGGGATTTACAATGAGCAGTTCTTC
>12|.|TRBJ2-5|TRBD1|TRBV6-6
CASSPGGETQYF
TGTGCCAGCAGCCCAGGGGGAGAGACCCAGTACTTC
>11|.|TRBJ2-7|.|TRBV5-4
CASSLVGEQYF
TGTGCCAGCAGCTTGGTTGGCGAGCAGTACTTC
>13|few|TRBJ1-5|.|TRBV19
CASSDRYNQPQHF
TGTGCCAGTTCGGACCGCTACAATCAGCCCCAGCATTTT
>13|.|TRBJ2-3|.|TRBV5-5
CASSSADTDTQYF
TGTGCCAGCAGCTCGGCCGACACAGATACGCAGTATTTT
>14|.|TRBJ1-1|.|TRBV18
CASCSQRLNTEAFF
TGTGCCAGCTGCTCACAACGGTTGAACACTGAAGCTTTCTTT
>14|few|TRBJ1-1|.|TRBV5-4
CASSLEYRGSEAFF
TGTGCCAGCAGCTTGGAGTATCGTGGTTCTGAAGCTTTCTTT
>13|.|TRBJ2-4|.|TRBV5-1
CASRTDLENIQYF
TGCGCCAGCAGAACCGATCTGGAAAACATTCAGTACTTC
>15|once|TRBJ2-3|TRBD1|TRBV9
CASSTGGMGTDTQYF
TGTGCCAGCAGCACAGGGGGAATGGGCACAGATACGCAGTATTTT
>13|.|TRBJ2-7|TRBD2|TRBV28
CATLLGRAGEQYF
TGTGCCACCCTCTTGGGGAGGGCGGGCGAGCAGTACTTC
>16|.|TRBJ2-3|TRBD2|TRBV6-5
CASSYSTSGNTDTQYF
TGTGCCAGCAGTTACTCGACTAGCGGAAACACAGATACGCAGTATTTT
>15|.|TRBJ1-1|.|TRBV4-3
CASSQDLGSGTEAFF
TGCGCCAGCAGCCAAGATTTAGGGTCCGGCACTGAAGCTTTCTTT
>13|.|TRBJ2-7|TRBD1|TRBV28
CASIGQGLGEQYF
TGTGCCAGCATTGGACAGGGCCTCGGGGAGCAGTACTTC
>16|.|TRBJ2-1|TRBD1|TRBV14
CASSHFTTGGFNEQFF
TGTGCCAGCAGCCATTTCACGACAGGGGGCTTCAATGAGCAGTTCTTC
>16|.|TRBJ2-6|.|TRBV6-5
CASSYSMSSGANVLTF
TGTGCCAGCAGTTACTCCATGAGCTCTGGGGCCAACGTCCTGACTTTC
>14|.|TRBJ1-2|TRBD1|TRBV5-1
CASSPPGQASSYTF
TGCGCCAGCAGCCCACCGGGACAGGCCTCAAGCTACACCTTC
>15|.|TRBJ2-1|TRBD2|TRBV4-3
CASSYGLAVYNEQFF
TGCGCCAGCAGCTACGGACTAGCGGTTTACAATGAGCAGTTCTTC
>15|.|TRBJ2-6|.|TRBV19
CASRGGRAGANVLTF
TGTGCCAGTAGGGGGGGGCGGGCTGGGGCCAACGTCCTGACTTTC
>14|.|TRBJ1-6|TRBD1|TRBV7-9
CASRGQGNNSPLHF
TGTGCCAGCAGAGGACAGGGGAATAATTCACCCCTCCACTTT
>16|.|TRBJ1-2|.|TRBV28
CASSFSWGYPVDGYTF
TGTGCCAGCAGTTTTTCTTGGGGCTACCCCGTGGATGGCTACACCTTC
>16|.|TRBJ2-7|TRBD2|TRBV7-9
CASSDFYPGGSYEQYF
TGTGCCAGCAGCGATTTCTACCCGGGGGGGTCCTACGAGCAGTACTTC
>12|.|TRBJ2-7|TRBD1|TRBV28
CASSLSGGEQYF
TGTGCCAGCAGTTTATCAGGGGGCGAGCAGTACTTC
>14|.|TRBJ2-1|.|TRBV5-8
CASTPDSVYNEQFF
TGTGCCAGCACCCCGGACTCGGTCTACAATGAGCAGTTCTTC
>15|.|TRBJ1-1|.|TRBV11-2
CASSLDMGMNTEAFF
TGTGCCAGCAGCTTAGATATGGGCATGAACACTGAAGCTTTCTTT
>13|.|TRBJ1-1|TRBD1|TRBV2
CANSRTGETEAFF
TGTGCCAACTCTCGGACAGGGGAAACTGAAGCTTTCTTT
>13|.|TRBJ1-1|.|TRBV30
CAWNLGGFTEAFF
TGTGCCTGGAATTTAGGGGGATTTACTGAAGCTTTCTTT
>14|.|TRBJ2-7|.|TRBV7-9
CASSLEGKTYEQYF
TGTGCCAGCAGCCTAGAAGGTAAAACCTACGAGCAGTACTTC
>15|.|TRBJ1-3|.|TRBV18
CASSPSEVSGNTIYF
TGTGCCAGCTCACCGAGTGAGGTCTCTGGAAACACCATATATTTT
>15|.|TRBJ2-5|TRBD2|TRBV9
CASGTSGNNVETQYF
TGTGCCAGCGGGACTAGCGGGAATAACGTAGAGACCCAGTACTTC
>16|.|TRBJ2-1|TRBD2|TRBV30
CAWSGTSGSSYNEQFF
TGTGCCTGGAGTGGGACTAGCGGGAGCTCCTACAATGAGCAGTTCTTC
>15|.|TRBJ2-7|TRBD2|TRBV19
CASSIGLADSYEQYF
TGTGCCAGTAGTATCGGGCTAGCGGATTCCTACGAGCAGTACTTC
>14|.|TRBJ1-6|.|TRBV11-2
CASSLDTGTSPLHF
TGTGCCAGCAGCTTAGATACAGGGACCTCACCCCTCCACTTT
>15|.|TRBJ2-6|.|TRBV6-1
CASSEQGTGANVLTF
TGTGCCAGCAGTGAGCAGGGTACTGGGGCCAACGTCCTGACTTTC